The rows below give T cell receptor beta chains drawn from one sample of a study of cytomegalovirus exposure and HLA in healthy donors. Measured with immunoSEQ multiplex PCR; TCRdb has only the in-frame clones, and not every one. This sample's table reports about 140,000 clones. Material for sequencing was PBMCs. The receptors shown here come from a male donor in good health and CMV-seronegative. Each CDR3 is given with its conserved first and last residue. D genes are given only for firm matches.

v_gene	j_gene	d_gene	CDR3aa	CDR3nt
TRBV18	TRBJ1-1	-	CASSPWVGQVNTEAFF	TGTGCCAGCTCACCATGGGTTGGGCAGGTTAACACTGAAGCTTTCTTT
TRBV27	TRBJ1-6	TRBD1	CASMEIGDRDSPLHF	TGTGCCAGCATGGAGATAGGGGACAGAGATTCACCCCTCCACTTT
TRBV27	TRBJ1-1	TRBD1	CASSRTGGWGGTEAFF	TGTGCCAGCAGTCGGACAGGGGGCTGGGGAGGCACTGAAGCTTTCTTT
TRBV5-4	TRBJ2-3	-	CALGGADTQYF	TGTGCCCTCGGGGGAGCAGATACGCAGTATTTT
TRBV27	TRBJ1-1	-	CASSHFRGDTEAFF	TGTGCCAGCAGTCACTTCAGGGGAGACACTGAAGCTTTCTTT
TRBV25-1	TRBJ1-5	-	CASSRHDSNQPQHF	TGTGCCAGCAGTAGACACGATAGCAATCAGCCCCAGCATTTT
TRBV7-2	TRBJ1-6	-	CASSLYDTPLPPLHF	TGTGCCAGCAGCTTATACGACACTCCTCTCCCACCCCTCCACTTT
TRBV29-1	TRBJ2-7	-	CSVGVYAYEQYF	TGCAGCGTTGGTGTCTATGCCTACGAGCAGTACTTC
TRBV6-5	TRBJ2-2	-	CASKDSTSAGELFF	TGTGCCAGCAAAGACAGTACGAGCGCCGGGGAGCTGTTTTTT
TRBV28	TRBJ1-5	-	CASSRPGNSNQPQHF	TGTGCCAGCAGTCGCCCAGGTAATAGCAATCAGCCCCAGCATTTT
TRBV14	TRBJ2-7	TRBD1	CASSRTGLLQYF	TGTGCCAGCAGCCGGACAGGGTTGTTGCAGTACTTC
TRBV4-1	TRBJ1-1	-	CASSQDRGYEAFF	TGCGCCAGCAGCCAAGATCGGGGGTATGAAGCTTTCTTT
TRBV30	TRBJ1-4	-	CAYLPVVKIPTNEKLFF	TGTGCCTACCTCCCGGTGGTTAAGATACCAACTAATGAAAAACTGTTTTTT
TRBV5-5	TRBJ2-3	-	CASSKGDIYTDTQYF	TGTGCCAGCAGCAAGGGGGACATCTATACAGATACGCAGTATTTT
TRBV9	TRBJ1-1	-	CASSAGQRLNTEAFF	TGTGCCAGCAGCGCGGGACAAAGGCTGAACACTGAAGCTTTCTTT